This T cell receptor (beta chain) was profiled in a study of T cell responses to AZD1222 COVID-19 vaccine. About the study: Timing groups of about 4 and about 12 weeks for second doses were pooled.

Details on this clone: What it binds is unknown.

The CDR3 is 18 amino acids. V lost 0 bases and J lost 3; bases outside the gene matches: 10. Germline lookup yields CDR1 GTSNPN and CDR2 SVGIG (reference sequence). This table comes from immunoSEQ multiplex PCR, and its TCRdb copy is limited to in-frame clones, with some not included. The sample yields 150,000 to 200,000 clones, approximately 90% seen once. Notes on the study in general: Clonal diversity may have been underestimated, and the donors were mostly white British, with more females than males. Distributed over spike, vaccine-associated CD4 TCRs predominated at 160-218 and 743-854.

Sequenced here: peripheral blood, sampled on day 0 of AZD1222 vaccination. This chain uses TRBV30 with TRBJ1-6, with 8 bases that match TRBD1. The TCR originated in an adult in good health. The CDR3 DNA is TGTGCCTGGAGTGTAGTTGTCGACAGGGGAAGCTATAATTCACCCCTCCACTTT. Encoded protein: CAWSVVVDRGSYNSPLHF.